These 20 T cell receptor beta chains originate from one sample sequenced in a study of shared T cell receptors in the human thymus (dated by TCRdb to 2020 to 2023). The library was built by means of the immunoSEQ multiplex PCR assay. TCRdb mirrors the immuneACCESS table, restricted to in-frame sequences. Some clones are absent from its copies; in checked studies, under half trace to an unresolved V gene, and the reason for the others is unknown. The sample profile shows hundreds of thousands of clones; around 87% of them were found once. Of the sample, under 0.01% falls within the top ten clones. These records were also assigned to another study, of human thymus T cells.

Sequenced sample: thymocytes. The receptors come from a boy under three years old with a congenital heart defect. Donor details come from another sample of the same person, matched by shared clones.

The rearrangement uses TRBV11-3 and TRBJ2-3, with TRBD1 identical over 9 bases. The CDR3 runs to 15 residues. Germline loops: CDR1 SGHNT, CDR2 YENEEA. The J segment lost 4 bases and the V segment lost 6 bases, leaving 8 bases of the junction unmatched. CDR3 residues: CASSSDRGAADTQYF. The CDR3 DNA is TGTGCCAGCAGTTCGGACAGGGGAGCCGCAGATACGCAGTATTTT.

The CDR3 nucleotides are TGCGCCAGCAGGTCCGAGGATCAGCCCCAGCATTTT. Its protein is CASRSEDQPQHF. The gene calls are TRBV10-2 and TRBJ1-5; the D is unclear. CDR1 and CDR2 (germline): WSHSY, SAAADI. CDR3 length: 12 amino acids. Trimming took off 6 bases at V and 5 bases at J, with 8 bases between the two ends.

The CDR3 nucleotides are TGTGCCACCAGCAGAGCCGCCCAGAAGTCCTACGAGCAGTACTTC. Protein sequence: CATSRAAQKSYEQYF. The chain carries TRBV15 and TRBJ2-7; D not resolved. The CDR3 is 15 amino acids. The V gene's germline CDR1 is LNHNV and CDR2 YYDKDF (reference sequence). Trimming shortened V by 1 base and J by 1 base, and 11 bases separated the two germline ends.

The V gene is TRBV2, the J gene TRBJ1-2, with TRBD1 as a possible D gene (6 bases). The CDR3 has 20 amino acids. In germline, CDR1 is SNHLY, CDR2 FYNNEI. Trimming took 2 bases from V and 4 from J, leaving 29 bases between them. CDR3 loop: CASSENYGRDILRRVYGYTF. For the CDR3, the DNA is TGTGCCAGCAGTGAAAATTACGGGAGGGACATCCTCCGACGGGTCTATGGCTACACCTTC. The full variable domain, in which reference TRBV2 and TRBJ1-2 provide the parts outside the CDR3, is EPEVTQTPSHQVTQMGQEVILRCVPISNHLYFYWYRQILGQKVEFLVSFYNNEISEKSEIFDDQFSVERPDGSNFTLKIRSTKLEDSAMYFCASSENYGRDILRRVYGYTFGSGTRLTVV.

The chain links TRBV21-1 to TRBJ2-1; TRBD1 is taken as the D call from the table, unchecked against the DNA. TRBV21-1 counts as a pseudogene. The CDR3 is 16 amino acids. CDR3 protein: CASSKATGQGCNEQFF. CDR3 coding DNA: TGTGCCAGCAGCAAAGCTACGGGACAGGGGTGTAATGAGCAGTTCTTC.

V and J are TRBV10-1 and TRBJ2-7; D possibly corresponds to TRBD2 (6 bases). The V end was cut by 5 bases, the J end by 1 base, with 12 bases between. The CDR3 extends over 14 amino acids. The germline V gene encodes CDR1 WNHNN and CDR2 SYGVQD (reference sequence). The CDR3 is CASSPQRVSYEQYF. CDR3 coding DNA: TGCGCCAGCAGTCCCCAGCGGGTATCCTACGAGCAGTACTTC.

The chain couples TRBV21-1 to TRBJ2-5; the tabulated D call, TRBD2, remains unverified against the DNA. TRBV21-1 is noted as a pseudogene. The CDR3 spans 19 residues. The CDR3 loop reads CASEAQRGTSGEDNETQYF. The CDR3 nucleotides are TGTGCCAGCGAAGCCCAGAGGGGCACTAGCGGGGAAGACAATGAGACCCAGTACTTC.

This clone was recorded only once. This sequence joins TRBV15 and TRBJ2-5; 7 bases are shared with TRBD2. The germline CDR1 and CDR2 sequences are LNHNV and YYDKDF (reference sequence). After removal of 4 bases from V and 4 bases from J, the junction contained 12 bases not matched to a gene. The CDR3 spans 16 residues. CDR3 residues: CATSKSNMRERETQYF. The CDR3 region has the DNA TGTGCCACCAGCAAGTCGAATATGCGGGAGAGAGAGACCCAGTACTTC.

This clone was counted a single time. This sequence joins TRBV25-1 and TRBJ2-7; 10 bases match TRBD1. Germline V gene data show CDR1 as MGHDK and CDR2 as SYGVNS. V was pared by 3 bases and J by 2 bases, with 7 bases of the junction left unmatched. The CDR3 runs to 16 residues. CDR3 sequence: CASSESGTGVPYEQYF. The CDR3 DNA is TGTGCCAGCAGTGAGAGTGGGACAGGGGTTCCCTACGAGCAGTACTTC.

The CDR3 loop reads CSVFPPGTTYGYTF. CDR3 nucleotide sequence: TGCAGCGTTTTCCCCCCCGGGACAACCTATGGCTACACCTTC. The chain carries TRBV29-1 and TRBJ1-2; perhaps TRBD1 as D (6 bases). The CDR3 runs to 14 residues. The V and J ends lost 5 bases and 4 bases respectively, with 17 bases between them. The germline V gene has CDR1 SQVTM and CDR2 ANQGSEA.

The V gene is TRBV4-1, the J gene TRBJ1-2; D is ambiguous. The CDR3 length is 18 residues. The V gene lost 0 bases and the J gene lost 6 bases, with 23 bases spanning the gap. CDR1 is MGHRA, CDR2 YSYEKL, per germline. CDR3 sequence reads: CASSQEGQSEEGRHGYTF. The CDR3 DNA follows: TGCGCCAGCAGCCAAGAAGGGCAGTCGGAAGAGGGAAGACATGGCTACACCTTC.

The J gene is TRBJ2-1, the V gene TRBV27, with 7 bases lining up with TRBD1. V lost 10 bases and J lost 6; bases outside the gene matches: 12. Germline V gene data show CDR1 as MNHEY and CDR2 as SMNVEV (reference sequence). The CDR3 sequence is 14 residues long. The DNA of the CDR3 is TGTGCCACCTCCTGGGACAGAGAGGGCAATGAGCAGTTCTTC. Translated, it gives CATSWDREGNEQFF.

V gene TRBV2 combines with J gene TRBJ2-1; 10 bases are shared with TRBD1. The CDR3 covers 15 residues. Germline loops: CDR1 SNHLY, CDR2 FYNNEI. V lost 6 bases and J lost 6; bases outside the gene matches: 8. CDR3 coding DNA: TGTGCCAGCAGAGAGGGACAGGGGACCACCAATGAGCAGTTCTTC. Translation: CASREGQGTTNEQFF.

This chain uses TRBV7-9 with TRBJ2-7, with D possibly TRBD1 on 5 matching bases. There are 13 residues in the CDR3. Trimming took off 5 bases at V and 7 bases at J, with 15 bases between the two ends. CDR1 is SEHNR and CDR2 is FQNEAQ in the germline V gene (reference sequence). CDR3 loop: CASSRPGIAEQYF. In DNA form, the CDR3 reads TGTGCCAGCAGCCGCCCAGGGATAGCTGAGCAGTACTTC.

This clone showed up just once. The chain is built from TRBV6-1 and TRBJ1-1, with D uncertain. The V end was cut by 9 bases, the J end by 0 bases, with 8 bases between. The CDR3 has 12 amino acids. Germline CDR1 and CDR2: MNHNS and SASEGT. CDR3 in amino acids: CASSGLNTEAFF. The CDR3 DNA reads as TGTGCCAGTAGCGGGTTGAACACTGAAGCTTTCTTT.

This chain connects TRBV7-2 to TRBJ2-1; the match to TRBD2 covers 7 bases. Germline V CDR1 and CDR2: SGHTA, FQGNSA. V dropped 4 bases and J dropped 7; count of bases not matched to a gene: 10. The CDR3 consists of 15 residues. CDR3 loop: CASSSKGGGSNEQFF. The CDR3 nucleotides are TGTGCCAGCAGCTCCAAAGGCGGGGGTAGTAATGAGCAGTTCTTC.

The chain employs TRBV14 and TRBJ2-1; D not certain. This CDR3 spans 13 amino acids. Deletions cut 5 bases from V and 8 bases from J, with 13 bases between. CDR1 and CDR2 from the germline V gene are SGHDN and FVKESK. CDR3 residues: CASSEHVRDEQFF. CDR3 bases: TGTGCCAGCAGCGAACACGTACGGGATGAGCAGTTCTTC.

The chain joins TRBV5-4 to TRBJ1-6; the D is unclear. Trimming took 4 bases from V and 4 from J, leaving 12 bases between them. This CDR3 contains 15 residues. Germline assignment: CDR1 SGHNT and CDR2 YYREEE (reference sequence). The DNA of the CDR3 is TGTGCCAGCAGCCGGGGTTCTGGATATAATTCACCCCTCCACTTT. Translating gives CASSRGSGYNSPLHF.

The rearrangement links TRBV7-2 to TRBJ2-5; 10 positions agree with TRBD2. J gave up 1 base and V 5 bases, and 7 bases lay outside the gene matches. The CDR3 totals 16 residues. Germline values: CDR1 SGHTA, CDR2 FQGNSA. The CDR3 sequence: CASSRLPSGGQETQYF. The CDR3 DNA follows: TGTGCCAGCAGCCGCCTCCCTAGCGGGGGCCAAGAGACCCAGTACTTC.

The rearrangement links TRBV7-2 to TRBJ1-4, with TRBD1 matching 10 bases. V shed 1 base, J shed 1 base, and the junction held 6 bases outside the gene matches. The length of the CDR3 is 18 residues. Germline assignment: CDR1 SGHTA and CDR2 FQGNSA. CDR3 DNA sequence: TGTGCCAGCAGCTTAGTTAGGGACAGGGGTAGAACTAATGAAAAACTGTTTTTT. Protein product: CASSLVRDRGRTNEKLFF.